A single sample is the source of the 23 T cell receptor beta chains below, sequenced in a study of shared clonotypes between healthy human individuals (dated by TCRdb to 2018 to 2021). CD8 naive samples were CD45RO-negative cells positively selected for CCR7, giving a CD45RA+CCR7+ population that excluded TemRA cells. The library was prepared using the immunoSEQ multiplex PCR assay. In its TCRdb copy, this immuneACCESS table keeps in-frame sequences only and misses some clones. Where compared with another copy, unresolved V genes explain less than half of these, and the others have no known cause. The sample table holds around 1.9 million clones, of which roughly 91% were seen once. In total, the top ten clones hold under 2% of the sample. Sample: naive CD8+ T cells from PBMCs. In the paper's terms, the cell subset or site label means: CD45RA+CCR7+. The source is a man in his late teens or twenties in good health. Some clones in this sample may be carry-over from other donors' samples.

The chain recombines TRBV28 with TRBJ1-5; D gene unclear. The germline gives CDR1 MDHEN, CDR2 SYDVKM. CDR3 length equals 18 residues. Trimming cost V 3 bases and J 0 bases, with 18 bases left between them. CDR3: CASSLPALAVYSNQPQHF. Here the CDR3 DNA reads TGTGCCAGCAGTTTGCCAGCCTTGGCAGTCTATAGCAATCAGCCCCAGCATTTT.

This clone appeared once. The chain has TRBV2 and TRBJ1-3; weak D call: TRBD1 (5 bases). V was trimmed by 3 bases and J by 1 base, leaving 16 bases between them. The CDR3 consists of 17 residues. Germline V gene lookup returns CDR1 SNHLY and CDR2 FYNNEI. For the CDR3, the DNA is TGTGCCAGCAGTGACGGGCACGCCGAGGGGTCTGGAAACACCATATATTTT. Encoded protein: CASSDGHAEGSGNTIYF.

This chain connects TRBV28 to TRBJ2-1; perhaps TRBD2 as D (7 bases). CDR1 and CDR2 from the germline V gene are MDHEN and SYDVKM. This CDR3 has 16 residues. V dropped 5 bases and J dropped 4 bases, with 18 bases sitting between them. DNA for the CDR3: TGTGCCAGCAGTCTTATTGGGGGGGGCGGATACAATGAGCAGTTCTTC. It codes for CASSLIGGGGYNEQFF.

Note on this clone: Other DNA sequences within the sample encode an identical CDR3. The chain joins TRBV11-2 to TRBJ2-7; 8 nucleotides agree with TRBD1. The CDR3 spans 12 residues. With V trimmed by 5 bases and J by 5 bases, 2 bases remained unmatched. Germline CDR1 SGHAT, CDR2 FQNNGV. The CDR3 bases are TGTGCCAGCAGCCTGGACAGGGACGAGCAGTACTTC. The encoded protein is CASSLDRDEQYF.

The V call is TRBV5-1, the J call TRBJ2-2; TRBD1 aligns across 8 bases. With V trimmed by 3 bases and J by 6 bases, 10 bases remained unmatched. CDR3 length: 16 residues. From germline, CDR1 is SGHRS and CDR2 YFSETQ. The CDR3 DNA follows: TGCGCCAGCAGCTCTGGGCCTGAGACAGGGGCCGGGGAGCTGTTTTTT. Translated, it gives CASSSGPETGAGELFF.

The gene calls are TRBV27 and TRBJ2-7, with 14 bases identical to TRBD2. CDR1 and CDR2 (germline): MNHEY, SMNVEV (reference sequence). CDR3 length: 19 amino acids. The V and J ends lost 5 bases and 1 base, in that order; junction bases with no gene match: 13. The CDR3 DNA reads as TGTGCCAGCAGTCCTTTCCTCGGGACTAGCGGGAGCCCTTCCTACGAGCAGTACTTC. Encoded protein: CASSPFLGTSGSPSYEQYF.

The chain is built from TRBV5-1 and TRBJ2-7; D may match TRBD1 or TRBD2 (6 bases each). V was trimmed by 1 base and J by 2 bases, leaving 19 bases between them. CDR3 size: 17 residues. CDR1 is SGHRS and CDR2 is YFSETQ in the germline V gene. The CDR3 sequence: CASSLWGRDDSTYEQYF. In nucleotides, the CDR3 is TGCGCCAGCAGCTTGTGGGGGCGGGACGACTCTACCTACGAGCAGTACTTC.

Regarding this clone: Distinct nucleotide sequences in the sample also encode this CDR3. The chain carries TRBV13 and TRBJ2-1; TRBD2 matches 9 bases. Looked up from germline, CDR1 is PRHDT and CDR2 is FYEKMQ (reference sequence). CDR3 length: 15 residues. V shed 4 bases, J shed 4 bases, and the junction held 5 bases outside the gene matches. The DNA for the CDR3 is TGTGCCAGCAGCTCTCGACTAGCGGCTTACAATGAGCAGTTCTTC. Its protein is CASSSRLAAYNEQFF.

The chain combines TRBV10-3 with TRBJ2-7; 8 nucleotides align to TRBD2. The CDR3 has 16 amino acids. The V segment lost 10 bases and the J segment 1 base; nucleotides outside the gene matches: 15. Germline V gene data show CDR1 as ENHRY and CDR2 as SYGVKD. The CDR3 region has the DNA TGTGCCACGGGGGGGTTCCGGGGACCTCTATCCTACGAGCAGTACTTC. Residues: CATGGFRGPLSYEQYF.

DNA of the CDR3: TGTGCCAGCAGCCCAGGAGAACGTCCCCAGCCCCAGCATTTT. This translates into CASSPGERPQPQHF. V gene TRBV9 combines with J gene TRBJ1-5; D not resolved. Germline lookup yields CDR1 SGDLS and CDR2 YYNGEE. V was clipped by 4 bases and J by 7 bases, with 15 bases between them. The CDR3 covers 14 residues.

The CDR3 sequence: CASSLGLAGEVDEQFF. CDR3 coding DNA: TGTGCCAGCAGCTTAGGACTAGCGGGAGAGGTTGATGAGCAGTTCTTC. The rearrangement links TRBV7-9 to TRBJ2-1; 12 bases agree with TRBD2. The CDR3 runs to 16 residues. With 1 base clipped from V and 8 bases from J, the junction kept 6 bases outside the gene matches. Germline loops: CDR1 SEHNR, CDR2 FQNEAQ (reference sequence).

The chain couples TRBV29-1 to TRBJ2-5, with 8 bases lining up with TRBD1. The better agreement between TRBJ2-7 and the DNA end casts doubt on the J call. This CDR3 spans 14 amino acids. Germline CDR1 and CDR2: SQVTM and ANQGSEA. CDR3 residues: CSVEDRDRTYEQYF. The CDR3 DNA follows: TGCAGCGTTGAGGACAGGGATCGTACCTACGAGCAGTACTTC.

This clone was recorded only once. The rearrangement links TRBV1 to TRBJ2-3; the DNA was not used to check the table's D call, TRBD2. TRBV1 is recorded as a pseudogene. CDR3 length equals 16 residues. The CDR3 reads CTSSHRTGNSTDTQYF. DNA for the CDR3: TGCACCAGCAGCCACAGGACTGGTAATAGCACAGATACGCAGTATTTT.

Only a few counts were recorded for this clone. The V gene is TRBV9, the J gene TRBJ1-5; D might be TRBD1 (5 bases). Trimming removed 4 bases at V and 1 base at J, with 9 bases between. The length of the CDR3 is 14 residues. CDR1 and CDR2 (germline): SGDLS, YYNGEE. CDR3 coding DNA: TGTGCCAGCAGCCGGTGGGGGAGCAATCAGCCCCAGCATTTT. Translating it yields CASSRWGSNQPQHF. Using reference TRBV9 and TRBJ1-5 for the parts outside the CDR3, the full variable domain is DSGVTQTPKHLITATGQRVTLRCSPRSGDLSVYWYQQSLDQGLQFLIQYYNGEERAKGNILERFSAQQFPDLHSELNLSSLELGDSALYFCASSRWGSNQPQHFGDGTRLSIL.

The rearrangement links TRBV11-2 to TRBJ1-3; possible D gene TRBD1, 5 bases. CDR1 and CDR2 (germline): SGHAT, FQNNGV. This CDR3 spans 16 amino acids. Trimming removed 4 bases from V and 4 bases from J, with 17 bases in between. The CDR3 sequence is CASSWGTAVSGNTIYF. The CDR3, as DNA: TGTGCCAGCAGCTGGGGGACTGCCGTCTCCGGAAACACCATATATTTT.

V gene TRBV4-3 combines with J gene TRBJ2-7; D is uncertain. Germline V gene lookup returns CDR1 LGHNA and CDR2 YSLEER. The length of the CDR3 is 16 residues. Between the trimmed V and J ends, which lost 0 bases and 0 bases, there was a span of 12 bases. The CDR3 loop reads CASSQDVARSSYEQYF. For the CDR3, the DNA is TGCGCCAGCAGCCAAGACGTGGCGAGATCCTCCTACGAGCAGTACTTC.

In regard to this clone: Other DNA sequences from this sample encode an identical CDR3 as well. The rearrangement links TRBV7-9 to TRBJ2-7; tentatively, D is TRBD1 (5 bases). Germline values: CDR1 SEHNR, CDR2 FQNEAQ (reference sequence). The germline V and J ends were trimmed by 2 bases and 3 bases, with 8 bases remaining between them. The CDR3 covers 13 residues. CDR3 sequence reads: CASSLRQGYEQYF. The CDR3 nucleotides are TGTGCCAGCAGCTTAAGGCAGGGCTACGAGCAGTACTTC.

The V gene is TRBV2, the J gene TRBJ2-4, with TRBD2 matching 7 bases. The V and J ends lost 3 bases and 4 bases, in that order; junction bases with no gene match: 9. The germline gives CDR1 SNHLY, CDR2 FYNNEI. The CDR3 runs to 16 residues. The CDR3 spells CASSDPAGVSKNIQYF. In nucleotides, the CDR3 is TGTGCCAGCAGTGACCCGGCGGGAGTATCTAAAAACATTCAGTACTTC. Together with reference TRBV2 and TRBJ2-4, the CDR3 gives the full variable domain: EPEVTQTPSHQVTQMGQEVILRCVPISNHLYFYWYRQILGQKVEFLVSFYNNEISEKSEIFDDQFSVERPDGSNFTLKIRSTKLEDSAMYFCASSDPAGVSKNIQYFGAGTRLSVL.

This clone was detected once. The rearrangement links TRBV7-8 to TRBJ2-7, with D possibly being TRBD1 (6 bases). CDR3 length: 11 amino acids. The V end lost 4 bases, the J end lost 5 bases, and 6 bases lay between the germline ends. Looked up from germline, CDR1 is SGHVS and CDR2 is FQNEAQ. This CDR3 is CASSYRDEQYF. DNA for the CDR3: TGTGCCAGCAGCTACAGGGACGAGCAGTACTTC.

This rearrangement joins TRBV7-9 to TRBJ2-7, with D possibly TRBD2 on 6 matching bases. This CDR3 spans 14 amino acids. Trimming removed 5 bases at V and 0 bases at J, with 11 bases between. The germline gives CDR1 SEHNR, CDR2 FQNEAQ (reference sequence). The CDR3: CASSKTGSSYEQYF. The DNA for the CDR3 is TGTGCCAGCAGCAAAACCGGGAGCTCCTACGAGCAGTACTTC.

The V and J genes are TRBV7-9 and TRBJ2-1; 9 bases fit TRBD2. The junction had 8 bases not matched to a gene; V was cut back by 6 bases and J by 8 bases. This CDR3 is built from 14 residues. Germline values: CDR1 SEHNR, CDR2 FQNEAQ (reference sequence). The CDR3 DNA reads TGTGCCAGCAGTTATAGCGGGAGTATCGATGAGCAGTTCTTC. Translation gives CASSYSGSIDEQFF.

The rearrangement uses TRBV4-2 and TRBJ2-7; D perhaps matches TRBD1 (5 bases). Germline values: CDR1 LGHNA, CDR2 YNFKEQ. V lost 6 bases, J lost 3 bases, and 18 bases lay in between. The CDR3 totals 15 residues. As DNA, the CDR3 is TGTGCCAGCAGTCCGAGTGGGGCAAGTCACTACGAGCAGTACTTC. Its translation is CASSPSGASHYEQYF.

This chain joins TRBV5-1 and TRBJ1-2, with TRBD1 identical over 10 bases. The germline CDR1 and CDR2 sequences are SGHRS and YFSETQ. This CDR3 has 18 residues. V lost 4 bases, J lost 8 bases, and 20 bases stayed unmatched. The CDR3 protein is CASSLSGHRDRGLWGYTF. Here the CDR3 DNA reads TGCGCCAGCAGCCTCTCCGGGCACCGGGACAGGGGTTTGTGGGGCTACACCTTC.